This is a list of T cell receptor beta chains from one sample in a study of blood T cell repertoires in COVID-19. Libraries were prepared by immunoSEQ multiplex PCR; TCRdb keeps only in-frame clonotypes and omits some of them. The sample consists of roughly 230,000 clones, approximately 89% of them appearing once. The sequenced sample was peripheral blood. The receptors shown here come from a woman in her thirties or forties who had recovered from COVID-19. Both conserved end residues are part of each CDR3. Fields, in order: D gene, V gene, clone size, J gene, CDR3 protein, CDR3 DNA. D genes are given only for firm matches. Not every row has a clone size; where given, it reads once, few, many or a size class.

>.|TRBV3-1/TRBV3-2|once|TRBJ2-3
CASSPYLYSPTQYF
TGTGCCAGCAGTCCCTATTTATATAGCCCAACGCAGTATTTT
>.|TRBV7-2|.|TRBJ1-5
CASSWGWGGSAQPQHF
TGTGCCAGCAGCTGGGGGTGGGGGGGCTCGGCTCAGCCCCAGCATTTT
>.|TRBV4-1|.|TRBJ1-1
CASSHQTGTNTEAFF
TGCGCCAGCAGCCACCAGACAGGAACGAACACTGAAGCTTTCTTT
>TRBD1|TRBV6-5|.|TRBJ1-6
CATKGTAHNSPLHF
TGTGCCACTAAAGGGACAGCGCATAATTCACCCCTCCACTTT
>.|TRBV10-2|.|TRBJ1-1
CASSEPGGNTEAFF
TGCGCCAGCAGTGAACCGGGGGGGAACACTGAAGCTTTCTTT
>TRBD1|TRBV6-5|.|TRBJ1-5
CATRGTGGGQPQHF
TGTGCCACACGGGGGACAGGGGGAGGTCAGCCCCAGCATTTT
>TRBD1|TRBV7-9|.|TRBJ2-5
CASSLEGTGGRETQYF
TGTGCCAGCAGCTTAGAAGGGACAGGGGGTCGGGAGACCCAGTACTTC
>TRBD1|TRBV4-1|once|TRBJ1-5
CASSQPGTGDQPQHF
TGCGCCAGCAGCCAACCCGGGACAGGGGATCAGCCCCAGCATTTT
>TRBD1|TRBV5-5|.|TRBJ1-5
CASSGGTGSFSNQPQHF
TGTGCCAGCAGCGGCGGGACAGGGTCATTCAGCAATCAGCCCCAGCATTTT
>TRBD1|TRBV10-3|.|TRBJ2-4
CAISDMRQGNFIQYF
TGTGCCATCAGTGACATGAGACAGGGAAATTTCATTCAGTACTTC
>TRBD1|TRBV18|.|TRBJ1-1
CASSPEAGGTEAFF
TGTGCCAGCTCACCAGAGGCAGGGGGGACTGAAGCTTTCTTT
>.|TRBV25-1|.|TRBJ1-4
CASSLAEKLFF
TGTGCCAGCAGCCTGGCTGAAAAACTGTTTTTT
>TRBD2|TRBV13|few|TRBJ2-3
CASSLLAGGTDTQYF
TGTGCCAGCAGCTTACTAGCGGGGGGGACGGATACGCAGTATTTT
>.|TRBV2|many|TRBJ2-2
CASSEGRTGELFF
TGTGCCAGCAGTGAAGGTAGAACCGGGGAGCTGTTTTTT
>.|TRBV29-1|.|TRBJ1-5
CSVGTDYSNQPQHF
TGCAGCGTTGGGACAGACTATAGCAATCAGCCCCAGCATTTT
>.|TRBV27|.|TRBJ2-1
CASRSLTAISYNEQFF
TGTGCCAGCCGGAGTCTGACAGCCATCTCCTACAATGAGCAGTTCTTC
>TRBD1|TRBV12-5|.|TRBJ2-5
CASGLPTGTGKGTQETQYF
TGTGCTAGTGGTTTGCCGACTGGGACAGGGAAGGGGACCCAAGAGACCCAGTACTTC
>TRBD1|TRBV11-3|.|TRBJ2-7
CASSLGQAPSYEQYF
TGTGCCAGCAGCCTAGGACAGGCTCCTTCCTACGAGCAGTACTTC
>.|TRBV7-3|.|TRBJ2-5
CASSFKTQYF
TGTGCCAGCAGCTTCAAGACCCAGTACTTC
>.|TRBV7-2|.|TRBJ2-2
CASSLTRLEAGELFF
TGTGCCAGCAGCTTGACTAGGCTGGAAGCTGGGGAGCTGTTTTTT
>.|TRBV30|once|TRBJ1-5
CAWSVSRGTSLIGNQPQHF
TGTGCCTGGAGTGTATCCAGGGGCACGAGTTTAATCGGCAATCAGCCCCAGCATTTT
>.|TRBV23-1|.|TRBJ2-3
CASRPEGSSTDTQYF
TGCGCCAGCAGGCCAGAGGGTTCTAGCACAGATACGCAGTATTTT
>TRBD1|TRBV6-2/TRBV6-3|few|TRBJ1-5
CASSLTGGRGQPQHF
TGTGCCAGCAGCCTGACAGGGGGAAGGGGCCAGCCCCAGCATTTT
>TRBD1|TRBV28|.|TRBJ1-3
CASSWAGQGGGNTIYF
TGTGCCAGCAGTTGGGCCGGACAGGGGGGAGGAAACACCATATATTTT
>.|TRBV10-3|.|TRBJ1-3
CAIKAPGNTIYF
TGTGCCATCAAAGCGCCTGGAAACACCATATATTTT
>.|TRBV20-1|.|TRBJ2-5
CSASATGETQYF
TGCAGTGCTAGTGCGACGGGTGAGACCCAGTACTTC
>.|TRBV3-1/TRBV3-2|.|TRBJ2-7
CASSQGGGSYEQYF
TGTGCCAGCAGCCAGGGGGGGGGCTCTTACGAGCAGTACTTC
>.|TRBV7-9|.|TRBJ1-2
CASSLPSPTGGNYGYTF
TGTGCCAGCAGCCTGCCATCCCCGACAGGTGGGAACTATGGCTACACCTTC
>TRBD1|TRBV5-1|.|TRBJ2-6
CASAGTGVSGANVLTF
TGCGCCAGCGCCGGGACAGGAGTATCTGGGGCCAACGTCCTGACTTTC
>TRBD1|TRBV6-2/TRBV6-3|few|TRBJ1-1
CASSPRDRVATEAFF
TGTGCCAGCAGCCCTCGGGACAGGGTTGCCACTGAAGCTTTCTTT
>.|TRBV19|.|TRBJ2-3
CASSTLIADTQYF
TGTGCCAGTAGTACTTTAATCGCAGATACGCAGTATTTT
>.|TRBV29-1|.|TRBJ1-3
CSVDVKGQGNTIYF
TGCAGCGTTGACGTTAAGGGGCAAGGAAACACCATATATTTT
>TRBD2|TRBV19|.|TRBJ2-3
CASSVTSGDTDTQYF
TGTGCCAGTAGTGTCACTAGCGGCGACACAGATACGCAGTATTTT
>TRBD1|TRBV24-1|.|TRBJ1-4
CATSDPGTGDEKLFF
TGTGCCACCAGTGATCCCGGGACAGGGGATGAAAAACTGTTTTTT
>.|TRBV4-3|.|TRBJ1-1
CASSQDILYMNTEAFF
TGCGCCAGCAGCCAAGATATTTTATACATGAACACTGAAGCTTTCTTT
>.|TRBV27|.|TRBJ2-1
CASSFAGVYNEQFF
TGTGCCAGCAGTTTTGCAGGGGTGTACAATGAGCAGTTCTTC
>TRBD1|TRBV28|.|TRBJ2-5
CASSSRDRRETQYF
TGTGCCAGCAGTTCCCGGGACAGGAGAGAGACCCAGTACTTC
>.|TRBV19|.|TRBJ1-3
CASSPGAPGNTIYF
TGTGCCAGTAGTCCTGGGGCGCCGGGAAACACCATATATTTT
>TRBD2|TRBV6-2/TRBV6-3|.|TRBJ2-5
CASSNSQGGSRTETQYF
TGTGCCAGCAGTAACTCCCAAGGCGGGAGCCGGACAGAGACCCAGTACTTC
>TRBD2|TRBV27|.|TRBJ2-1
CASSLSSGGANEQFF
TGTGCCAGCAGTTTAAGTAGCGGGGGGGCAAATGAGCAGTTCTTC